One sample yielded the 10 T cell receptor beta chains listed below, sequenced in a study of blood T cell repertoires in COVID-19. Some clones are missing from TCRdb's copy, which holds only in-frame ones; the method was immunoSEQ multiplex PCR. The table includes approximately 250,000 clones, 86% detected once. Sequencing input: peripheral blood. These receptor sequences come from a woman in her 70s with COVID-19, enrolled during active disease.

The rearrangement joins TRBV2 to TRBJ1-1, with D perhaps TRBD1 (5 bases). V shed 5 bases and J shed 8 bases, with 12 bases lying between them. Germline V gene data show CDR1 as SNHLY and CDR2 as FYNNEI. This CDR3 spans 12 amino acids. DNA for the CDR3: TGTGCCAGCAGTTTTCGTCGGACAGAAGCTTTCTTT. Protein sequence: CASSFRRTEAFF.

V and J are TRBV3-1 (or the pseudogene TRBV3-2) and TRBJ1-1; D might be TRBD1 (6 bases). Trimming took 2 bases from V and 1 from J, leaving 8 bases between them. The CDR3 is 14 amino acids. CDR1 and CDR2 from the germline V gene are LGHDT and YNNKEL (reference sequence). DNA of the CDR3: TGTGCCAGCAGCCAACCAGGGGCGAACACTGAAGCTTTCTTT. This gives the protein CASSQPGANTEAFF.

J is TRBJ2-2 and V is TRBV7-2; 10 bases agree with TRBD2. Germline CDR1 reads SGHTA; CDR2 reads FQGNSA. The V and J ends lost 7 bases and 4 bases, in that order; junction bases with no gene match: 6. The CDR3 contains 15 residues. The CDR3 DNA reads as TGTGCCAGCACCGCTAGCGGGGGCGTCACCGGGGAGCTGTTTTTT. This encodes CASTASGGVTGELFF. Filled out from reference TRBV7-2 and TRBJ2-2, the complete variable domain reads GAGVSQSPSNKVTEKGKDVELRCDPISGHTALYWYRQSLGQGLEFLIYFQGNSAPDKSGLPSDRFSAERTGGSVSTLTIQRTQQEDSAVYLCASTASGGVTGELFFGEGSRLTVL.

The rearrangement joins TRBV2 to TRBJ1-1; D is ambiguous. Germline CDR1 reads SNHLY; CDR2 reads FYNNEI. V lost 5 bases and J lost 1, with 5 bases in between. The CDR3 loop spans 12 amino acids. The CDR3 nucleotides are TGTGCCAGCAGTTTATCGAACACTGAAGCTTTCTTT. It translates to CASSLSNTEAFF.

The chain joins TRBV14 to TRBJ2-3, with 7 bases lining up with TRBD2. Germline-derived CDR1 and CDR2 are SGHDN and FVKESK. Unmatched junction bases numbered 12, after V lost 3 bases and J lost 0 bases. CDR3 length equals 18 residues. CDR3 sequence reads: CASSQAHRDYPSTDTQYF. CDR3 nucleotides: TGTGCCAGCAGCCAGGCACACCGGGACTACCCTAGCACAGATACGCAGTATTTT.

V is TRBV29-1 and J is TRBJ1-2; D is possibly TRBD1 (5 bases). This CDR3 has 13 amino acids. Trimming took 1 base from V and 5 from J, leaving 11 bases between them. CDR1 and CDR2 (germline): SQVTM, ANQGSEA. DNA for the CDR3: TGCAGCGTTGAAGGCAGGGCCTCTTATGGCTACACCTTC. Its protein product is CSVEGRASYGYTF.

This clone appeared a few times. The chain joins TRBV18 to TRBJ1-1; possible D gene TRBD1, 6 bases. V dropped 3 bases and J dropped 8 bases, with 13 bases sitting between them. Germline V lookup: CDR1 KGHSH, CDR2 LQKENI. This CDR3 is 13 amino acids long. The DNA for the CDR3 is TGTGCCAGCTCACCTAGGGGGGGTCTGGAAGCTTTCTTT. This encodes CASSPRGGLEAFF. The whole variable domain, remainder taken from reference TRBV18 and TRBJ1-1, is NAGVMQNPRHLVRRRGQEARLRCSPMKGHSHVYWYRQLPEEGLKFMVYLQKENIIDESGMPKERFSAEFPKEGPSILRIQQVVRGDSAAYFCASSPRGGLEAFFGQGTRLTVV.

The chain combines TRBV3-1 (or the pseudogene TRBV3-2) with TRBJ2-5, with 14 bases matching TRBD2. The CDR3 is made up of 14 amino acids. CDR1 LGHDT and CDR2 YNNKEL come from the germline V gene (reference sequence). V trimming: 1 base; J trimming: 9 bases; junction bases outside the gene matches: 1. The CDR3 spells CASSQATSGGAQYF. Here the CDR3 DNA reads TGTGCCAGCAGCCAAGCGACTAGCGGGGGGGCCCAGTACTTC.

This chain uses TRBV5-4 with TRBJ1-6; D uncertain. V was pared by 0 bases and J by 7 bases, with 11 bases between. The V gene's germline CDR1 is SGHNT and CDR2 YYREEE (reference sequence). The CDR3 covers 15 residues. Here the CDR3 reads CASSLAAGLNSPLHF. CDR3 nucleotides: TGTGCCAGCAGCTTGGCGGCGGGCCTCAATTCACCCCTCCACTTT.

The chain links TRBV5-1 to TRBJ2-1; 10 nucleotides line up with TRBD2. V dropped 2 bases and J dropped 6; count of bases not matched to a gene: 8. This CDR3 has 16 amino acids. Germline values: CDR1 SGHRS, CDR2 YFSETQ. CDR3 protein: CASSFLSGGGRNEQFF. The CDR3 DNA reads as TGCGCCAGCAGCTTTCTGAGCGGGGGGGGGCGCAATGAGCAGTTCTTC.